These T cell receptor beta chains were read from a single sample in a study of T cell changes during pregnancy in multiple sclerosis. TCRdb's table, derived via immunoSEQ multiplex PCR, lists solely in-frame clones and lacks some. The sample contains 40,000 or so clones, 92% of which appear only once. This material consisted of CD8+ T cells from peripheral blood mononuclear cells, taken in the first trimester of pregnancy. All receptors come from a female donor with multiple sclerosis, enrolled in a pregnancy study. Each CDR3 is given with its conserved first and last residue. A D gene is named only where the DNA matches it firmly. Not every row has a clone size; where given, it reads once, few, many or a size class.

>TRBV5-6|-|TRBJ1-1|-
CASRLAGSNTEAFF
TGTGCCAGCAGACTGGCGGGTTCCAACACTGAAGCTTTCTTT
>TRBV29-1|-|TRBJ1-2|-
CSVTLNSGYTF
TGCAGCGTTACCCTCAACTCCGGCTACACCTTC
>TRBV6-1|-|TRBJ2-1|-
CASSEASSTAYNEQFF
TGTGCCAGCAGTGAAGCATCTTCAACGGCCTACAATGAGCAGTTCTTC
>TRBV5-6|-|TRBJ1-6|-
CASSLGTVYNSPLHF
TGTGCCAGCAGCTTGGGGACAGTCTATAATTCACCCCTCCACTTT
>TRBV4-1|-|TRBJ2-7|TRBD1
CASSLRTGDYEQYF
TGCGCCAGCAGCCTCCGGACAGGAGACTACGAGCAGTACTTC
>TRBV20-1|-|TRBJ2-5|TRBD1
CSNPGQGPNF
TGCAGCAACCCGGGACAGGGGCCGAACTTC
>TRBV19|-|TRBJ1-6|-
CASSISGSADSNSPLHF
TGTGCCAGTAGTATTTCGGGGAGTGCCGACTCTAATTCACCCCTCCACTTT
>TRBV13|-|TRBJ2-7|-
CASSPRTESYEQYF
TGTGCCAGCAGCCCAAGGACAGAATCCTACGAGCAGTACTTC
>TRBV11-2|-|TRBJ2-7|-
CASSLAPGVYEQYF
TGTGCCAGCAGCTTAGCCCCAGGGGTCTACGAGCAGTACTTC
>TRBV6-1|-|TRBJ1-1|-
CASSETAGFIDTEAFF
TGTGCCAGCAGTGAGACAGCCGGGTTTATAGACACTGAAGCTTTCTTT
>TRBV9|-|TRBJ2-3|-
CASSGTGITDTQYF
TGTGCCAGCAGCGGGACGGGGATCACAGATACGCAGTATTTT
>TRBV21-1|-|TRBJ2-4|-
CASSKGGQDSIQYF
TGTGCCAGCAGCAAAGGCGGACAGGATTCCATTCAGTACTTC
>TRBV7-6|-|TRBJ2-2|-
CASSFPPGQGGELFF
TGTGCCAGCAGCTTTCCCCCGGGACAAGGCGGGGAGCTGTTTTTT
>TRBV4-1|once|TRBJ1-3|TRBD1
CASSQDGTGSGNTIYF
TGCGCCAGCAGCCAAGATGGGACAGGGTCCGGAAACACCATATATTTT
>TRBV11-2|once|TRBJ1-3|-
CASSLVPRGNSGNTIYF
TGTGCCAGCAGCTTAGTCCCCAGAGGAAACTCTGGAAACACCATATATTTT
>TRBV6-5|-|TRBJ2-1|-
CASTPGGLPGEQFF
TGTGCCAGCACCCCTGGGGGCCTTCCGGGAGAGCAGTTCTTC
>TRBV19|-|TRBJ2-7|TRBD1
CASRPDRGPEQYF
TGTGCCAGCCGCCCCGACAGGGGGCCCGAGCAGTACTTC
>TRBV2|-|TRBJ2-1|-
CASSKYPGAGDEQFF
TGTGCCAGCAGTAAATATCCAGGGGCTGGTGATGAGCAGTTCTTC
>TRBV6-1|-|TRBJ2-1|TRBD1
CASSGPGQGGYNEQFF
TGTGCCAGCAGTGGACCTGGACAGGGGGGCTACAATGAGCAGTTCTTC
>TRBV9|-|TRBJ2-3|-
CASSGSGYSTDTQYF
TGTGCCAGCAGCGGATCCGGGTACAGCACAGATACGCAGTATTTT
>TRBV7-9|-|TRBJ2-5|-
CASSLVDRQETQYF
TGTGCCAGCAGCTTAGTAGACAGGCAAGAGACCCAGTACTTC
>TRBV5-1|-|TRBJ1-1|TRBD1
CASSAGTVNTEAFF
TGCGCCAGCAGCGCCGGGACAGTAAACACTGAAGCTTTCTTT
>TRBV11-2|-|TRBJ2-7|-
CASSLGAGTLYEQYF
TGTGCCAGCAGCTTAGGGGCCGGGACACTCTACGAGCAGTACTTC
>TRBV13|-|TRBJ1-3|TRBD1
CASSFSQGAGNTIYF
TGTGCCAGCAGCTTCTCCCAGGGGGCTGGAAACACCATATATTTT
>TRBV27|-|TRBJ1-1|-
CASRAWGSGTEAFF
TGTGCCAGCAGGGCGTGGGGCTCTGGGACTGAAGCTTTCTTT
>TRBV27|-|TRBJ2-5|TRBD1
CASTPTGGGTQYF
TGTGCCAGCACCCCGACAGGGGGCGGGACCCAGTACTTC
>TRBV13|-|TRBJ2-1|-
CASSSRDTNNEQFF
TGTGCCAGCAGCTCCCGGGACACCAACAATGAGCAGTTCTTC
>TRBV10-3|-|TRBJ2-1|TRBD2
CAISERIYAGGLAFYNEQFF
TGTGCCATCAGTGAGCGGATCTACGCGGGGGGGCTCGCCTTCTACAATGAGCAGTTCTTC
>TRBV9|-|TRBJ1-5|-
CASSPSLAVDQPQHF
TGTGCCAGCAGCCCTTCCCTAGCAGTTGATCAGCCCCAGCATTTT
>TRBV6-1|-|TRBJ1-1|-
CASSEEGPLIGFVEAFF
TGTGCCAGCAGTGAAGAGGGGCCCCTCATCGGGTTTGTTGAAGCTTTCTTT
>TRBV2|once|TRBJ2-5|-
CASSPYSGQETQYF
TGTGCCAGCAGTCCCTATAGCGGACAAGAGACCCAGTACTTC
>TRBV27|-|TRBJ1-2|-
CASRPLQGLVVSYTF
TGTGCCAGCAGGCCCCTACAGGGTCTGGTTGTTAGCTACACCTTC
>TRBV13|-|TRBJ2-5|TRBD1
CASSFSPGQGAQETQYF
TGTGCCAGCAGCTTTTCCCCGGGACAGGGGGCTCAAGAGACCCAGTACTTC
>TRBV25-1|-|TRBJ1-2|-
CASTTGQNGYTF
TGTGCCAGCACGACAGGTCAGAATGGCTACACCTTC
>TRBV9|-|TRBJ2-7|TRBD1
CASSVTGTGTYEQYF
TGTGCCAGCAGCGTTACCGGGACAGGGACCTACGAGCAGTACTTC
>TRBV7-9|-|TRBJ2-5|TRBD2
CASRIAGGEETQYF
TGTGCCAGTCGGATAGCGGGGGGTGAGGAGACCCAGTACTTC
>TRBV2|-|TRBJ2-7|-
CASSDLKDFYEQYF
TGTGCCAGCAGTGATCTGAAGGACTTCTACGAGCAGTACTTC
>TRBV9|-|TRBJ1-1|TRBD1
CASSASGGNTEAFF
TGTGCCAGCAGCGCCTCAGGGGGCAACACTGAAGCTTTCTTT
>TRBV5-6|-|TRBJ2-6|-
CASSFSGANVLTF
TGTGCCAGCAGCTTTTCAGGGGCCAACGTCCTGACTTTC
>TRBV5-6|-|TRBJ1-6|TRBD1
CASSLGTGSPLHF
TGTGCCAGCAGCTTAGGGACAGGGTCCCCCCTCCACTTT
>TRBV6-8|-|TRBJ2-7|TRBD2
CASSYSKTSGGNVYEQYF
TGTGCCAGCAGTTACTCGAAGACTAGCGGGGGGAACGTCTACGAGCAGTACTTC
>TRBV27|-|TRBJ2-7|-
CASSPRGIYEQYF
TGTGCCAGCAGTCCACGGGGGATCTACGAGCAGTACTTC
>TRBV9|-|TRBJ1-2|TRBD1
CASSLTGGGGGYTF
TGTGCCAGCAGCTTGACAGGGGGAGGGGGTGGCTACACCTTC
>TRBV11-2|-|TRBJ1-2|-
CASSLDHTPHYGYTF
TGTGCCAGCAGCTTAGATCACACCCCCCACTATGGCTACACCTTC
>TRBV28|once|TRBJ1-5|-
CASSLDRLSNQPQHF
TGTGCCAGCAGTTTGGACAGATTAAGCAATCAGCCCCAGCATTTT
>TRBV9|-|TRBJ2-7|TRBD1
CASSEGAASDEQYF
TGTGCCAGCAGCGAGGGGGCAGCCTCCGACGAGCAGTACTTC
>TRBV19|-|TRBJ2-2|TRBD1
CASSIWDRSNTGELFF
TGTGCCAGTAGTATCTGGGACAGGTCGAACACCGGGGAGCTGTTTTTT